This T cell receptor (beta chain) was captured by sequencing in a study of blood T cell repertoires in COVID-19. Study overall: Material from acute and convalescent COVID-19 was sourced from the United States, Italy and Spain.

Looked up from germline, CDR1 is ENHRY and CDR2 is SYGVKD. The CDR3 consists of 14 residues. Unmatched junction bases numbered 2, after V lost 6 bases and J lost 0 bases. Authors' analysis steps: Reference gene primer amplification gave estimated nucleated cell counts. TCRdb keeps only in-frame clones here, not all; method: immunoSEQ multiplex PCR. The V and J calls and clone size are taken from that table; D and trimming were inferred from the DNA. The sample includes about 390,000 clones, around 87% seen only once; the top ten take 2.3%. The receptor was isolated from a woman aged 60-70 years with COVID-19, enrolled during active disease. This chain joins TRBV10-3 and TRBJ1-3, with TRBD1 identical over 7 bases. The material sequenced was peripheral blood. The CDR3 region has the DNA TGTGCCATCAGCCGACAGGGCTCTGGAAACACCATATATTTT. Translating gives CAISRQGSGNTIYF.